This record looks at one T cell receptor (beta chain) sequence and its context. What it binds is not known. This record belongs to a study of cytomegalovirus exposure and HLA in healthy donors. The CDR3 loop spans 14 amino acids. General study findings and limits: Most of the TCR beta V segments (in an earlier analysis) were productive either about 90% or about 30% of the time. A missense variant in DCLRE1C was later tied to TCR beta V- and J-gene trimming.

Healthy bone marrow donors made up the cohort. PCR used 60 Vbeta primers and 13 Jbeta primers. Per the original methods: An analysis performed later counted 81 million or so unique TCR beta chains (roughly 11 million of them shared). The protocol was immunoSEQ multiplex PCR, while the TCRdb copy is restricted to in-frame clones and leaves out a portion. The V and J calls and clone size are taken from that table; D and trimming were inferred from the DNA. The sample holds 110,000 or so clones; about 61% are singletons and the top ten take about 8.5%. What was sequenced was PBMCs. The TCR sequence derives from a man between 18 and 35 years old in good health and CMV-seropositive. The V call is TRBV1, the J call TRBJ1-5; TRBD1, the table's D call, was not compared with the DNA. TRBV1 counts as a pseudogene. The CDR3 here is CTSSPDRDNQPQHF. The CDR3 DNA reads TGCACCAGCAGCCCCGACAGGGATAATCAGCCCCAGCATTTT.